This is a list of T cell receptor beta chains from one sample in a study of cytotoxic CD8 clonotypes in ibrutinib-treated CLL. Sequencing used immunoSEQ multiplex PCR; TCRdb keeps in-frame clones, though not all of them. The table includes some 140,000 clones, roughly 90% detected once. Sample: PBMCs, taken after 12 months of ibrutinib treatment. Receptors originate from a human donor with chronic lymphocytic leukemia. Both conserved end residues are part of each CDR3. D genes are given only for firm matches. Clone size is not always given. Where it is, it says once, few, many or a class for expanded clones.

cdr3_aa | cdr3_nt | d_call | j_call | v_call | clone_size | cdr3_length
CASSLVSYEQYF | TGTGCCAGCAGCTTAGTTAGCTACGAGCAGTACTTC | . | TRBJ2-7 | TRBV7-9 | . | 12
CASGGREGKYTGELFF | TGTGCCAGCGGTGGGCGGGAGGGCAAGTACACCGGGGAGCTGTTTTTT | TRBD2 | TRBJ2-2 | TRBV9 | . | 16
CASSPGAGNTEAFF | TGTGCCAGCAGCCCAGGGGCGGGGAACACTGAAGCTTTCTTT | . | TRBJ1-1 | TRBV7-6 | . | 14
CASSLVYRSGNTIYF | TGTGCCAGCAGCTTAGTTTACAGGTCGGGAAACACCATATATTTT | . | TRBJ1-3 | TRBV7-9 | . | 15
CASSDRSLRYEQYF | TGTGCCAGTAGTGACAGATCCCTGAGATACGAGCAGTACTTC | . | TRBJ2-7 | TRBV19 | . | 14
CAIRPSSGLTTNEQFF | TGTGCCATCAGACCCAGTAGCGGCCTTACGACTAATGAGCAGTTCTTC | . | TRBJ2-1 | TRBV10-3 | . | 16
CSAGGQGARVAFF | TGCAGCGCTGGGGGACAGGGGGCGCGTGTAGCTTTCTTT | TRBD1 | TRBJ1-1 | TRBV29-1 | . | 13
CASSSPPGTLKQPGYGYTF | TGTGCCAGCAGCAGTCCCCCAGGGACATTAAAGCAGCCCGGATATGGCTACACCTTC | . | TRBJ1-2 | TRBV28 | . | 19
CASSLGQGGTQPQHF | TGTGCCAGCAGTCTGGGACAGGGCGGCACTCAGCCCCAGCATTTT | TRBD1 | TRBJ1-5 | TRBV2 | . | 15
CASSPGTTDTQYF | TGTGCCAGCTCTCCTGGGACGACAGATACGCAGTATTTT | . | TRBJ2-3 | TRBV18 | . | 13
CASSSGTSLAYNEQFF | TGCGCCAGCAGCTCCGGGACTAGCCTCGCCTACAATGAGCAGTTCTTC | TRBD2 | TRBJ2-1 | TRBV5-1 | . | 16
CASSSFGAGPYEQYF | TGTGCCAGCAGTTCCTTTGGGGCGGGACCGTACGAGCAGTACTTC | . | TRBJ2-7 | TRBV28 | . | 15
CASSPGDTQYF | TGTGCCAGCAGCCCCGGGGATACGCAGTATTTT | . | TRBJ2-3 | TRBV28 | . | 11
CASSVGGSDTEAFF | TGTGCCAGCAGCGTGGGGGGATCGGACACTGAAGCTTTCTTT | . | TRBJ1-1 | TRBV7-9 | . | 14
CASTQGAYEQYF | TGTGCCAGCACTCAGGGGGCCTACGAGCAGTACTTC | TRBD1 | TRBJ2-7 | TRBV28 | . | 12
CASSATSGSVETQYF | TGTGCCAGCAGCGCCACTAGCGGGAGTGTTGAGACCCAGTACTTC | TRBD2 | TRBJ2-5 | TRBV9 | . | 15
CASSPRGEGLDEQFF | TGTGCCAGCAGTCCTCGGGGGGAGGGCCTTGATGAGCAGTTCTTC | TRBD2 | TRBJ2-1 | TRBV6-4 | once | 15
CASRRQDSPPYF | TGTGCCAGCAGGCGACAGGACTCCCCTCCTTACTTC | . | TRBJ2-7 | TRBV28 | . | 12
CASSLGTSGIGEQYF | TGTGCCAGCAGCTTAGGGACTAGCGGGATCGGCGAGCAGTACTTC | TRBD2 | TRBJ2-7 | TRBV7-9 | . | 15
CASSSSTNTGELFF | TGTGCCAGCAGCTCCTCCACGAACACCGGGGAGCTGTTTTTT | . | TRBJ2-2 | TRBV11-2 | . | 14
CASSPEGPYEQYF | TGTGCCAGCAGCCCGGAGGGGCCCTACGAGCAGTACTTC | . | TRBJ2-7 | TRBV13 | . | 13
CATSWAYQETQYF | TGTGCCACCAGTTGGGCGTACCAAGAGACCCAGTACTTC | . | TRBJ2-5 | TRBV15 | . | 13
CASSLEVAGPYNEQFF | TGCGCCAGCAGCTTGGAAGTAGCTGGCCCCTACAATGAGCAGTTCTTC | . | TRBJ2-1 | TRBV5-1 | . | 16
CASSFLYAQGDGYEQYF | TGTGCCAGCAGTTTCTTATACGCACAGGGCGATGGGTACGAGCAGTACTTC | . | TRBJ2-7 | TRBV27 | . | 17
CASSPGTARDTEAFF | TGCGCCAGCAGCCCGGGGACAGCTCGGGACACTGAAGCTTTCTTT | TRBD1 | TRBJ1-1 | TRBV5-1 | . | 15
CASSLWRETQYF | TGTGCCAGCAGTTTATGGAGGGAGACCCAGTACTTC | . | TRBJ2-5 | TRBV28 | . | 12
CASSLEQFYTEAFF | TGTGCCAGCAGCTTAGAACAGTTTTACACTGAAGCTTTCTTT | . | TRBJ1-1 | TRBV7-2 | . | 14
CATSRDLGGWTDTQYF | TGTGCCACCAGCAGAGATCTAGGGGGTTGGACAGATACGCAGTATTTT | . | TRBJ2-3 | TRBV15 | . | 16
CASSLRTDSNQPQHF | TGTGCCAGCAGCTTGCGGACGGATAGCAATCAGCCCCAGCATTTT | . | TRBJ1-5 | TRBV11-2 | once | 15
CASSPGQGAGELFF | TGCGCCAGCAGCCCCGGCCAGGGGGCCGGGGAGCTGTTTTTT | TRBD1 | TRBJ2-2 | TRBV5-1 | once | 14
CASSLFLNYGYTF | TGTGCCAGCAGTTTATTTCTGAACTATGGCTACACCTTC | . | TRBJ1-2 | TRBV27 | . | 13
CAWRNQGGLDTQYF | TGTGCCTGGAGAAATCAGGGGGGGCTTGATACGCAGTATTTT | . | TRBJ2-3 | TRBV30 | . | 14
CASRPAEPSYGYTF | TGTGCCAGCAGGCCGGCGGAGCCGTCCTATGGCTACACCTTC | . | TRBJ1-2 | TRBV28 | . | 14
CASSIGPLANYGYTF | TGTGCCAGTAGTATAGGACCGTTAGCTAACTATGGCTACACCTTC | . | TRBJ1-2 | TRBV19 | . | 15
CASSISLAGLLFF | TGTGCCAGTAGTATATCTCTAGCGGGTCTTTTGTTCTTC | TRBD2 | TRBJ2-1 | TRBV19 | once | 13
CASSPVGDEQFF | TGTGCCAGCAGCCCGGTGGGGGATGAGCAGTTCTTC | . | TRBJ2-1 | TRBV7-9 | . | 12
CAISEGLGQGEYEQYF | TGTGCCATCAGTGAGGGGTTGGGACAGGGAGAGTACGAGCAGTACTTC | TRBD1 | TRBJ2-7 | TRBV10-3 | . | 16
CASTGLAGGRYEQYF | TGTGCCAGCACAGGGCTTGCGGGAGGGAGGTACGAGCAGTACTTC | TRBD2 | TRBJ2-7 | TRBV6-5 | . | 15
CASKGTGANVLTF | TGTGCCAGCAAGGGAACGGGGGCCAACGTCCTGACTTTC | . | TRBJ2-6 | TRBV6-5 | . | 13
CASSSLGGSDGETQYF | TGTGCCAGCAGCTCATTGGGCGGATCGGACGGGGAGACCCAGTACTTC | . | TRBJ2-5 | TRBV7-9 | . | 16
CASTPPGGTTYEQYF | TGTGCCAGCACCCCACCCGGGGGGACTACCTACGAGCAGTACTTC | TRBD2 | TRBJ2-7 | TRBV7-9 | . | 15
CASSQYRGNYEQYF | TGCGCCAGCAGCCAGTACAGGGGGAACTACGAGCAGTACTTC | TRBD1 | TRBJ2-7 | TRBV4-3 | . | 14
CASSPTGQGTEAFF | TGCGCCAGCAGCCCGACGGGACAGGGGACTGAAGCTTTCTTT | TRBD1 | TRBJ1-1 | TRBV5-1 | once | 14
CASSLGGLAGPTDTQYF | TGTGCCAGCAGCTTAGGAGGTTTAGCGGGACCCACAGATACGCAGTATTTT | TRBD2 | TRBJ2-3 | TRBV7-9 | once | 17
CASTRLEGKRPDGYTF | TGTGCCAGCACCCGATTGGAGGGGAAGCGCCCTGATGGCTACACCTTC | . | TRBJ1-2 | TRBV28 | few | 16
CASREDRDRTDTQYF | TGTGCCAGCAGAGAAGACAGGGACCGCACAGATACGCAGTATTTT | TRBD1 | TRBJ2-3 | TRBV2 | . | 15
CASSLGNYGYTF | TGTGCCAGCAGCCTGGGGAACTATGGCTACACCTTC | . | TRBJ1-2 | TRBV28 | . | 12
CASSKGRQNNEQFF | TGTGCCAGCAGTAAGGGACGCCAGAACAATGAGCAGTTCTTC | . | TRBJ2-1 | TRBV28 | . | 14
CASNAVLHPKNNYGYTF | TGTGCCAGCAACGCCGTCCTCCACCCAAAAAATAACTATGGCTACACCTTC | . | TRBJ1-2 | TRBV7-9 | once | 17
CASGSPGGGGETQYF | TGCGCCAGCGGCTCCCCCGGGGGGGGAGGGGAGACCCAGTACTTC | TRBD2 | TRBJ2-5 | TRBV5-1 | . | 15
CASSPELAGAYEQYF | TGTGCCAGCAGCCCGGAGCTAGCGGGAGCCTACGAGCAGTACTTC | TRBD2 | TRBJ2-7 | TRBV5-6 | . | 15
CASSSSGFNEQFF | TGTGCCAGCAGTTCTAGCGGGTTCAATGAGCAGTTCTTC | TRBD2 | TRBJ2-1 | TRBV6-4 | . | 13
CASRDYTGGEQYF | TGTGCCAGCAGAGATTATACAGGGGGCGAGCAGTACTTC | TRBD1 | TRBJ2-7 | TRBV28 | . | 13
CASSLERMNTEAFF | TGTGCCAGCAGTTTGGAGAGGATGAACACTGAAGCTTTCTTT | . | TRBJ1-1 | TRBV6-5 | . | 14
CASSPALAGTNEQFF | TGTGCCAGCAGTCCCGCGCTAGCGGGGACCAATGAGCAGTTCTTC | TRBD2 | TRBJ2-1 | TRBV6-6 | . | 15
CASSYLEGMNTEAFF | TGTGCCAGCAGTTACTTGGAGGGGATGAACACTGAAGCTTTCTTT | . | TRBJ1-1 | TRBV6-6 | . | 15